This TCR beta chain was sequenced for a study of blood T cell repertoires in COVID-19. On the study more broadly: PBMCs, B-cell-depleted T cells, or T cells provided the cDNA or gDNA that made up the material.

TCRdb's table, derived via immunoSEQ multiplex PCR, lists solely in-frame clones and lacks some. The sample includes about 230,000 clones, roughly 84% of them seen just once. The germline CDR1 and CDR2 sequences are LNHDA and SQIVND (reference sequence). Losses at the gene ends were 2 bases for V and 7 bases for J; bases not matched to a gene: 7. This CDR3 is 15 amino acids long. This clone was found a few times. The sequence came from a man aged 35-49 years with acute or convalescent COVID-19. The chain couples TRBV19 to TRBJ2-2, with TRBD1 matching over 7 bases. Sequenced input: peripheral blood. CDR3 coding DNA: TGTGCCAGTAGTATATCGACAGGGTCGAACGGGGAGCTGTTTTTT. Amino acid sequence: CASSISTGSNGELFF.